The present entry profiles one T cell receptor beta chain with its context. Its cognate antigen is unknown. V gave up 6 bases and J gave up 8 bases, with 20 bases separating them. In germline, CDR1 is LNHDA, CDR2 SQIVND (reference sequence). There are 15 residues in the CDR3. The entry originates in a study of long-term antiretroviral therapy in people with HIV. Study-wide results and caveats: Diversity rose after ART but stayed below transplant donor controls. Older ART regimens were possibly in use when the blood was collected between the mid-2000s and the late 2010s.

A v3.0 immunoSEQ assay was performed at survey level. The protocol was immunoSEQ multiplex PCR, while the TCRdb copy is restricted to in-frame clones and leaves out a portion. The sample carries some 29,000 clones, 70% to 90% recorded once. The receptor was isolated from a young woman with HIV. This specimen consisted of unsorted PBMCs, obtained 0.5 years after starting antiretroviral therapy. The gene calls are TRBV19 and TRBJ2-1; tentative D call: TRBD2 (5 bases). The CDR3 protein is CASRYRYLLDHEQFF. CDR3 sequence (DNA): TGTGCCAGTAGGTATCGGTATTTACTAGACCATGAGCAGTTCTTC.